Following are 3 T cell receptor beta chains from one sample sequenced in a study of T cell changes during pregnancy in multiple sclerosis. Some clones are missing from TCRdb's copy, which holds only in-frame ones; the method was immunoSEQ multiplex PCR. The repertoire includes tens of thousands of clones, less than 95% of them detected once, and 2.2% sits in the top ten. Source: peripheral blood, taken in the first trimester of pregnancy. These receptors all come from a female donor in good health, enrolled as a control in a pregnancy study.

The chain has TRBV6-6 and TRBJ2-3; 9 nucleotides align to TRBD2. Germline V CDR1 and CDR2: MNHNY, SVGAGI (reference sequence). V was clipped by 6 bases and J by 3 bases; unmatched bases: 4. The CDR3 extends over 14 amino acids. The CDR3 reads CASSIAGETDTQYF. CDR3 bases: TGTGCCAGCAGCATAGCGGGAGAGACAGATACGCAGTATTTT.

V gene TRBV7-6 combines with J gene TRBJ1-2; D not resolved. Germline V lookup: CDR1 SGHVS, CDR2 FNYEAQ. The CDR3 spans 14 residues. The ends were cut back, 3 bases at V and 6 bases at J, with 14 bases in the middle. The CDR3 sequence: CASSFGGQPNGYTF. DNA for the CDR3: TGTGCCAGCAGCTTCGGCGGGCAGCCGAATGGCTACACCTTC.

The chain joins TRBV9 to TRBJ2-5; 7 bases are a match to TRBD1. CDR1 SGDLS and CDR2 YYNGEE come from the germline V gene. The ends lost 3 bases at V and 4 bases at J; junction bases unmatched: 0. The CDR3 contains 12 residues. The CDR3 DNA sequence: TGTGCCAGCAGCGACAGGGGAGAGACCCAGTACTTC. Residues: CASSDRGETQYF.